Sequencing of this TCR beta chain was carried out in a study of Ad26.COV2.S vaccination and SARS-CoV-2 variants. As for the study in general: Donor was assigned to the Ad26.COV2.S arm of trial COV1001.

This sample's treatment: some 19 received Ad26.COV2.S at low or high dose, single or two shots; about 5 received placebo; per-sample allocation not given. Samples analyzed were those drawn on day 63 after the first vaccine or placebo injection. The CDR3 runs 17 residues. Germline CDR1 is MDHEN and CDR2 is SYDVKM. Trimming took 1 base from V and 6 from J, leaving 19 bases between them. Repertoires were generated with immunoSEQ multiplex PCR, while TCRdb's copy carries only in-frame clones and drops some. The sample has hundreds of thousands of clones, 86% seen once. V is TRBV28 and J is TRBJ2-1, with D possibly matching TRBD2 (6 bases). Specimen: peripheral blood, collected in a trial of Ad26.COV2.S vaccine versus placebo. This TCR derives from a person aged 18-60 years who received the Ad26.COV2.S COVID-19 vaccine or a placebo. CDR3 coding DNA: TGTGCCAGCAGTTTATCCTGGGGCATAGTGGGGGGCAATGAGCAGTTCTTC. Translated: CASSLSWGIVGGNEQFF.